This TCR beta chain was obtained from a study of PD-1 blockade in classical Hodgkin lymphoma. Noted time point: cycle 4 day 1 (C4D1), after 6 weeks of nivolumab. After autologous stem cell transplantation all patients relapsed, and prior brentuximab vedotin exposure differed between cohorts. Assay used: immunoSEQ multiplex PCR; TCRdb lists only in-frame clones, some missing. In the table there are 13,000 or so clones, approximately 81% of which are singletons. Germline loops: CDR1 LNHDA, CDR2 SQIVND (reference sequence). After removal of 6 bases from V and 4 bases from J, the junction contained 6 bases not matched to a gene. This CDR3 has 15 residues.

The clonotype originates from a human donor with classical Hodgkin lymphoma. The specimen comprised peripheral blood mononuclear cells (PBMCs), sampled before the fourth cycle of nivolumab. V and J are TRBV19 and TRBJ2-1; 10 bases agree with TRBD2. As DNA, the CDR3 is TGTGCCAGTAGCCCTGGGACTAGCGCATACAATGAGCAGTTCTTC. Translated, it gives CASSPGTSAYNEQFF.